Below are 11 T cell receptor beta chains sequenced from a single sample in a study of blood T cell repertoires in COVID-19. Assay: immunoSEQ multiplex PCR; the TCRdb copy retains only in-frame clones and omits some. The data contain 150,000 or so clones, about 80% of them singletons. The sequencing sample was made of peripheral blood. These receptors were taken from a man aged 55 to 70 with acute or convalescent COVID-19.

This sequence joins TRBV6-5 and TRBJ2-7, with D possibly TRBD2 on 5 matching bases. Germline lookup yields CDR1 MNHEY and CDR2 SVGAGI. This CDR3 is built from 14 residues. Deletions cut 8 bases from V and 0 bases from J, with 14 bases between. CDR3 loop: CASASVGNSYEQYF. CDR3 DNA sequence: TGTGCCAGCGCCTCGGTCGGGAACTCCTACGAGCAGTACTTC.

This chain uses TRBV10-3 with TRBJ2-7; D is possibly TRBD1 (6 bases). Trimming shortened V by 0 bases and J by 0 bases, and 12 bases separated the two germline ends. Germline-derived CDR1 and CDR2 are ENHRY and SYGVKD. This CDR3 spans 16 amino acids. The CDR3 DNA sequence: TGTGCCATCAGTGAGTCGAGAGACAGGCGCTCCTACGAGCAGTACTTC. Translated: CAISESRDRRSYEQYF.

On this clone: The same CDR3 is also encoded by other DNA sequences in this sample. The gene calls are TRBV5-1 and TRBJ2-3; 12 bases match TRBD2. Germline V gives CDR1 SGHRS, CDR2 YFSETQ. Trimming cost V 3 bases and J 5 bases; bases outside gene matches: 1. The CDR3 runs to 14 residues. The CDR3 here is CASSSTSGGDTQYF. The CDR3, as DNA: TGCGCCAGCAGCTCGACTAGCGGGGGAGATACGCAGTATTTT.

V usage is TRBV5-4 and J usage is TRBJ2-7, with D perhaps matching TRBD1 (6 bases). Germline loops: CDR1 SGHNT, CDR2 YYREEE (reference sequence). The CDR3 runs to 13 residues. The V end lost 4 bases, the J end lost 6 bases, and 14 bases lay between the germline ends. CDR3 DNA sequence: TGTGCCAGCAGCAGCTACAGGGCCGGCGAGCAGTACTTC. It yields the protein CASSSYRAGEQYF.

This clone showed up just once. The V call is TRBV5-4, the J call TRBJ2-1; D is unclear. Deletions cut 0 bases from V and 0 bases from J, with 7 bases between. CDR3 length equals 15 residues. From germline, CDR1 is SGHNT and CDR2 YYREEE (reference sequence). The CDR3 DNA sequence: TGTGCCAGCAGCTTGGGAACAGTCTCCTACAATGAGCAGTTCTTC. Encoded protein: CASSLGTVSYNEQFF.

J is TRBJ1-3 and V is TRBV7-2; a possible D gene is TRBD1 (5 bases). Per germline, CDR1 SGHTA and CDR2 FQGNSA. Trimming left V 2 bases short and J 2 bases short, with 7 bases between. This CDR3 spans 14 amino acids. The CDR3, as DNA: TGTGCCAGCAGCTTACGGGGGGCTGGAAACACCATATATTTT. This codes for CASSLRGAGNTIYF. The full variable domain, in which reference TRBV7-2 and TRBJ1-3 provide the parts outside the CDR3, is GAGVSQSPSNKVTEKGKDVELRCDPISGHTALYWYRQSLGQGLEFLIYFQGNSAPDKSGLPSDRFSAERTGGSVSTLTIQRTQQEDSAVYLCASSLRGAGNTIYFGEGSWLTVV.

V and J are TRBV19 and TRBJ1-3; D gene uncertain. The germline V gene encodes CDR1 LNHDA and CDR2 SQIVND (reference sequence). CDR3 length: 15 residues. The V gene lost 5 bases and the J gene lost 2 bases, with 13 bases spanning the gap. In DNA form, the CDR3 reads TGTGCCAGTAGTTGGATCTTCGGGGCTGGAAACACCATATATTTT. This sequence encodes CASSWIFGAGNTIYF.

The rearrangement uses TRBV29-1 and TRBJ2-7; TRBD2 matches at 7 bases. V lost 7 bases and J lost 7; bases outside the gene matches: 13. Per germline, CDR1 SQVTM and CDR2 ANQGSEA. This CDR3 has 13 amino acids. CDR3 in amino acids: CSAQRLADGEQYF. For the CDR3, the DNA is TGCAGCGCACAACGGCTAGCGGACGGGGAGCAGTACTTC.

The CDR3 protein is CASSPPRGTGANVLTF. DNA for the CDR3: TGTGCCAGCTCACCACCGAGGGGGACTGGGGCCAACGTCCTGACTTTC. The chain joins TRBV18 to TRBJ2-6, with D possibly TRBD1 on 6 matching bases. Deletions cut 0 bases from V and 2 bases from J, with 8 bases between. The CDR3 spans 16 residues. Germline values: CDR1 KGHSH, CDR2 LQKENI.

The gene calls are TRBV12-5 and TRBJ1-2, with unresolved D. The V end lost 6 bases, the J end lost 5 bases, and 19 bases lay between the germline ends. The CDR3 totals 15 residues. Germline V lookup: CDR1 LGHNT, CDR2 FRNRAP. This CDR3 is CASGHSLQSPYGYTF. The DNA for the CDR3 is TGTGCTAGTGGGCACTCCCTACAGTCTCCTTATGGCTACACCTTC. The full variable domain, in which reference TRBV12-5 and TRBJ1-2 provide the parts outside the CDR3, is DARVTQTPRHKVTEMGQEVTMRCQPILGHNTVFWYRQTMMQGLELLAYFRNRAPLDDSGMPKDRFSAEMPDATLATLKIQPSEPRDSAVYFCASGHSLQSPYGYTFGSGTRLTVV.

This clone has only one observation. The rearrangement uses TRBV6-6 and TRBJ1-3; TRBD1 aligns across 10 bases. V shed 3 bases and J 2 bases; nucleotides not matched to a gene: 4. This CDR3 has 16 amino acids. Germline CDR1 and CDR2: MNHNY and SVGAGI (reference sequence). CDR3 sequence reads: CASSYHGQGAGNTIYF. Here the CDR3 DNA reads TGTGCCAGCAGTTATCACGGACAGGGGGCTGGAAACACCATATATTTT.